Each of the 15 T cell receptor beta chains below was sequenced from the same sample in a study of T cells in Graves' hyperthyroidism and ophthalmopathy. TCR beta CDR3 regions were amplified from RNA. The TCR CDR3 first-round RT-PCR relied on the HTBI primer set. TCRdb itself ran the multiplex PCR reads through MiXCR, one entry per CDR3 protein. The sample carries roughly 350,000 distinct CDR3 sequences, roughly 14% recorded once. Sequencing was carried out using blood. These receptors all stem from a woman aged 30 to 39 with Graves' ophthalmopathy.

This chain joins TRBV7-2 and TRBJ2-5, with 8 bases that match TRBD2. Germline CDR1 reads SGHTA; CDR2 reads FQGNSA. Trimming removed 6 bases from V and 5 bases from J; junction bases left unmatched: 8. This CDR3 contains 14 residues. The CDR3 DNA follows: TGTGCCAGCAGTCCCCAATCGGGGGGGGAGACCCAGTACTTC. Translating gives CASSPQSGGETQYF.

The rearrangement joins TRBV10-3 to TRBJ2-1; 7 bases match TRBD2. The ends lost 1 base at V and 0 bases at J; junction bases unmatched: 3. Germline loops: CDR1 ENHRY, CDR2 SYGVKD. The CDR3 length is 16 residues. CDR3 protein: CAISEWGGSSYNEQFF. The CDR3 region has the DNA TGTGCCATCAGTGAGTGGGGGGGAAGCTCCTACAATGAGCAGTTCTTC.

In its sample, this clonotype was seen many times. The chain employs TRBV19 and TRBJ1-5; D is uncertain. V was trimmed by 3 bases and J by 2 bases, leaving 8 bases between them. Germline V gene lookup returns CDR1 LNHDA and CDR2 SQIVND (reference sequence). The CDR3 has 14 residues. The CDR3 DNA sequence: TGTGCCAGTAGTATTACCCCGGGCAATCAGCCCCAGCATTTT. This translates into CASSITPGNQPQHF.

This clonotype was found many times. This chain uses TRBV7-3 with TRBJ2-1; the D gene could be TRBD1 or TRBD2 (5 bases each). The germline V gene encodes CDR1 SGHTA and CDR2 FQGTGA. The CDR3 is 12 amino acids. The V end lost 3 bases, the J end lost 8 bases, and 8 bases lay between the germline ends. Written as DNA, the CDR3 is TGTGCCAGCAGCTTTGGGGGTCATGAGCAGTTCTTC. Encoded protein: CASSFGGHEQFF.

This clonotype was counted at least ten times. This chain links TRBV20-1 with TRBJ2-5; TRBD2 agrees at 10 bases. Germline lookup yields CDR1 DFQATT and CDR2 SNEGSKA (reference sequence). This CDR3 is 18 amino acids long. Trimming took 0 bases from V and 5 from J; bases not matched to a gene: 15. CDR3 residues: CSARDMASGGALYETQYF. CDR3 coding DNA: TGCAGTGCTAGAGATATGGCTAGCGGGGGAGCCCTTTATGAGACCCAGTACTTC.

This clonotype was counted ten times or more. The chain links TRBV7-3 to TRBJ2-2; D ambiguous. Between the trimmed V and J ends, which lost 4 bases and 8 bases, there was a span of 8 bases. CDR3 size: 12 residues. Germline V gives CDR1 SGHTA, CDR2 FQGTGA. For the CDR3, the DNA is TGTGCCAGCAGCTACCGCTCGGGGGAGCTGTTTTTT. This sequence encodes CASSYRSGELFF.

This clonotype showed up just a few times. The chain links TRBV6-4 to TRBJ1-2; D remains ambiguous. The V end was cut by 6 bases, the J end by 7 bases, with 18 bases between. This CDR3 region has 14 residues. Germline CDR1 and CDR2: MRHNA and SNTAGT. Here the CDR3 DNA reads TGTGCCAGCAGCTTGACGGGCATTCTGCGTGGCTACACCTTC. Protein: CASSLTGILRGYTF.

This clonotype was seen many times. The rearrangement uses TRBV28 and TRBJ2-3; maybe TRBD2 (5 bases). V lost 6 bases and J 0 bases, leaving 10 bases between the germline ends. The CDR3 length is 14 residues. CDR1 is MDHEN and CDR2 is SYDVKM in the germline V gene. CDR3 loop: CASSKTRSTDTQYF. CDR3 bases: TGTGCCAGCAGCAAAACTAGGAGCACAGATACGCAGTATTTT.

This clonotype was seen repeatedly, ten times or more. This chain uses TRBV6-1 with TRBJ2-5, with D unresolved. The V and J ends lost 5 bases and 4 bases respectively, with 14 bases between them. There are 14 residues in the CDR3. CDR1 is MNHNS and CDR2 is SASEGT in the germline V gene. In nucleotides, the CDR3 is TGTGCCAGCAGTCCGAGTTGGGGTGGAGAGACCCAGTACTTC. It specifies CASSPSWGGETQYF.

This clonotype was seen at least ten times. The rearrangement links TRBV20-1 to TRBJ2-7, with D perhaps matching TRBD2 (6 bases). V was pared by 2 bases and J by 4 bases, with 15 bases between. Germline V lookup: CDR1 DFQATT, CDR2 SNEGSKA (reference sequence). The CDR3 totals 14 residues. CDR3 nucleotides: TGCAGTGCTAGAAGTCGGGGGTGGGGTTACGAGCAGTACTTC. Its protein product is CSARSRGWGYEQYF.

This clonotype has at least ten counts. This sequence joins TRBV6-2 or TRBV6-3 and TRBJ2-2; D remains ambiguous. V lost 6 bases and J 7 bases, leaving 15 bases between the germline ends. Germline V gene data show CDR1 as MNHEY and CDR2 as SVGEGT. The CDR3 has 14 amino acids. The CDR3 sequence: CASSLVGELGELFF. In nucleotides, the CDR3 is TGTGCCAGCAGCCTCGTCGGAGAGCTCGGGGAGCTGTTTTTT.

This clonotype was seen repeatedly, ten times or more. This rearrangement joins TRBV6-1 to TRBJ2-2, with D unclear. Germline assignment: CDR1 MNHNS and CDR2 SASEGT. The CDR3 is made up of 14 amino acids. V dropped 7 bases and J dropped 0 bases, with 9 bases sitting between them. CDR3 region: CASNEVSNTGELFF. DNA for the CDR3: TGTGCCAGCAATGAGGTCTCGAACACCGGGGAGCTGTTTTTT.

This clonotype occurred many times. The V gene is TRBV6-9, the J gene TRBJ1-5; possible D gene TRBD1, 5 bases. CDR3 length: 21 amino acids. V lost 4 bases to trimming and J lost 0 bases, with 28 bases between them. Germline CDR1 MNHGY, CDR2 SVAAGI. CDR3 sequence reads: CASSCDSTHPSRGYSNQPQHF. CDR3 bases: TGTGCCAGCAGTTGTGACAGCACTCACCCAAGTCGCGGCTATAGCAATCAGCCCCAGCATTTT.

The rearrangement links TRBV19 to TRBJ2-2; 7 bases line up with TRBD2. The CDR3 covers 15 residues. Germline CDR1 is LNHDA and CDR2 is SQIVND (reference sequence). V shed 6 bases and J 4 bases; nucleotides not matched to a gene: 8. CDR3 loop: CASRKGGVSTGELFF. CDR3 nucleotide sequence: TGTGCCAGTAGGAAGGGAGGGGTGTCCACCGGGGAGCTGTTTTTT.

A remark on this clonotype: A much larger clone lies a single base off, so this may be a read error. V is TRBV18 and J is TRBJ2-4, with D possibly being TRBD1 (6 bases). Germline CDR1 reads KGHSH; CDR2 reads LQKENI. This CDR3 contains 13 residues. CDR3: CASPPDRKNIQYF. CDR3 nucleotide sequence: TGTGCCAGCCCACCAGACAGGAAAAACATTCAGTACTTC.